The clone carrying this T cell receptor beta chain was detected ten times or more. Its target is not known. Together with a sample-barcoded 5' primer, a J-beta primer mix was included in a second PCR lasting about 7 to 11 cycles. TCRdb itself ran the 5' RACE reads through MiXCR, one entry per CDR3 protein. The sample consists of 450,000 to 600,000 distinct CDR3 sequences, about 28% of them appearing once. CDR1 and CDR2 from the germline V gene are WSHSY and SAAADI. The CDR3 runs 11 residues. Trimming took off 6 bases at V and 6 bases at J, with 9 bases between the two ends. The data stem from a study of blood T cells in healthy people across ages. Study findings and constraints: More naive CD4+ cells and higher diversity were found in long-lived than in aged donors.

These data were likewise used in another study, on T cells of mothers and their children. That paper notes: The yield was over 9.5 million TCR beta CDR3 reads from each mother and about 3.2 million from each child. For unrelated pairs as for related ones, thymic selection shapes TCR recombination output similarly. Related mother-child pairs showed slightly, non-significantly higher overlap than unrelated pairs.

The chain carries TRBV10-2 and TRBJ2-7; D unclear. The clonotype originates from a boy aged 2 to 10 in good health. Sequencing was performed on blood. This CDR3 is CASSATPEQYF. The CDR3, as DNA: TGCGCCAGCAGCGCTACGCCCGAGCAGTACTTC.